The 30 T cell receptor beta chains presented below share a single source sample, sequenced in a study of shared clonotypes between healthy human individuals. Clones were read by immunoSEQ multiplex PCR, and TCRdb kept only the in-frame ones, dropping some. This table holds about 1,500,000 clones, roughly 96% found once. The sequenced material came from naive CD4+ T cells sorted from blood. As for subset: CD45RA+ positively selected. The receptors shown here come from a young man in good health.

This CDR3 reads CASSTAEQYF. The CDR3 DNA reads TGTGCCAGCAGCACGGCCGAGCAGTACTTC. V usage is TRBV21-1 and J usage is TRBJ2-7. TRBV21-1 constitutes a pseudogene. The CDR3 contains 10 residues.

The chain recombines TRBV6-6 with TRBJ1-2; TRBD1 is a possible D gene (5 bases). This CDR3 spans 12 amino acids. V was cut by 6 bases and J by 3 bases, with 8 bases left in between. Germline CDR1 MNHNY, CDR2 SVGAGI (reference sequence). CDR3 in DNA: TGTGCCAGCAGCAGGGAAGACTATGGCTACACCTTC. Translation gives CASSREDYGYTF.

The rearrangement uses TRBV7-2 and TRBJ2-7; tentative D call: TRBD2 (6 bases). Germline lookup yields CDR1 SGHTA and CDR2 FQGNSA. The CDR3 loop spans 15 amino acids. The V and J ends lost 4 bases and 2 bases respectively, with 15 bases between them. The DNA of the CDR3 is TGTGCCAGCAGCTGGGACCGGGACTCAACCTACGAGCAGTACTTC. Protein product: CASSWDRDSTYEQYF.

The V gene is TRBV7-9, the J gene TRBJ1-2; 9 bases agree with TRBD1. The CDR3 runs 14 residues. V gave up 4 bases and J gave up 5 bases; unmatched junction bases: 5. In germline, CDR1 is SEHNR, CDR2 FQNEAQ (reference sequence). DNA of the CDR3: TGTGCCAGCAGCTCGGACAGGGGACGATATGGCTACACCTTC. Translated, it gives CASSSDRGRYGYTF.

This rearrangement joins TRBV7-6 to TRBJ1-2, with D maybe TRBD1 (6 bases). CDR3 length equals 15 residues. Per the germline V gene, CDR1 is SGHVS and CDR2 is FNYEAQ. V was pared by 2 bases and J by 6 bases, with 16 bases between. CDR3 coding DNA: TGTGCCAGCAGCTTATCGCCGGGGGGGGCGGATGGCTACACCTTC. Amino acid sequence: CASSLSPGGADGYTF. The full variable domain, rest sourced from reference TRBV7-6 and TRBJ1-2, is GAGVSQSPRYKVTKRGQDVALRCDPISGHVSLYWYRQALGQGPEFLTYFNYEAQQDKSGLPNDRFSAERPEGSISTLTIQRTEQRDSAMYRCASSLSPGGADGYTFGSGTRLTVV.

The J gene is TRBJ2-6, the V gene TRBV7-9, with a possible D match to TRBD2 (7 bases). V dropped 5 bases and J dropped 2 bases, with 16 bases sitting between them. This CDR3 has 17 residues. CDR1 and CDR2 (germline): SEHNR, FQNEAQ (reference sequence). Here the CDR3 reads CASSPQGGGAGANVLTF. CDR3 sequence (DNA): TGTGCCAGCAGCCCACAGGGAGGGGGGGCTGGGGCCAACGTCCTGACTTTC.

The gene calls are TRBV6-1 and TRBJ2-7; TRBD1 matches 8 bases. V shed 7 bases and J 5 bases; nucleotides not matched to a gene: 10. CDR3 length: 14 residues. Germline CDR1 and CDR2: MNHNS and SASEGT. The CDR3 sequence: CASTIGQGGNEQYF. CDR3 DNA sequence: TGTGCCAGCACCATAGGACAGGGAGGAAACGAGCAGTACTTC.

The J gene is TRBJ2-1, the V gene TRBV27; D is perhaps TRBD1 or TRBD2 (5 bases each). The CDR3 extends over 13 amino acids. CDR1 is MNHEY, CDR2 SMNVEV, per germline (reference sequence). Trimming cost V 6 bases and J 7 bases, with 13 bases left between them. In DNA form, the CDR3 reads TGTGCCAGCAGGCCGTTTGGGGGTAATGAGCAGTTCTTC. It translates to CASRPFGGNEQFF.

CDR3 in DNA: TGCGCCAGCAGCTCGGGACTAACTTGGGATACGCAGTATTTT. This gives the protein CASSSGLTWDTQYF. The genes are TRBV5-1 and TRBJ2-3, with 7 bases identical to TRBD2. Per the germline V gene, CDR1 is SGHRS and CDR2 is YFSETQ. The length of the CDR3 is 14 residues. V trimming: 3 bases; J trimming: 6 bases; junction bases outside the gene matches: 7.

The rearrangement uses TRBV11-2 and TRBJ2-3; D is perhaps TRBD1 or TRBD2 (6 bases each). The CDR3 contains 18 residues. V shed 5 bases and J shed 0 bases, with 21 bases lying between them. Germline CDR1 reads SGHAT; CDR2 reads FQNNGV. The CDR3 is CASSPYGTPGASTDTQYF. DNA of the CDR3: TGTGCCAGCAGCCCTTACGGGACCCCGGGGGCTAGCACAGATACGCAGTATTTT.

The chain is built from TRBV10-1 and TRBJ2-7; D possibly corresponds to TRBD2 (6 bases). The CDR3 spans 13 residues. CDR1 and CDR2 from the germline V gene are WNHNN and SYGVQD (reference sequence). Trimming pared 3 bases from V and 7 bases from J, leaving 13 bases between. In DNA form, the CDR3 reads TGCGCCAGCAGTGAAGGAGGGGCAAGGGAGCAGTACTTC. It specifies CASSEGGAREQYF.

The CDR3 DNA is TGTGCCAGCAGTTCAGTAGGACAGCGGGAGACCCAGTACTTC. This encodes CASSSVGQRETQYF. This sequence joins TRBV5-4 and TRBJ2-5, with D possibly TRBD1 on 6 matching bases. The CDR3 has 14 residues. The V gene lost 5 bases and the J gene lost 5 bases, with 16 bases spanning the gap. From germline, CDR1 is SGHNT and CDR2 YYREEE (reference sequence).

This clone came up once. The same CDR3 arises from other DNA sequences in this sample as well. This chain uses TRBV7-9 with TRBJ1-3; D is unresolved. There are 16 residues in the CDR3. V was cut by 1 base and J by 2 bases, with 12 bases left in between. Germline V CDR1 and CDR2: SEHNR, FQNEAQ (reference sequence). CDR3 sequence reads: CASSLDLAGAGNTIYF. The CDR3 DNA reads TGTGCCAGCAGCTTAGATCTCGCAGGAGCTGGAAACACCATATATTTT. The complete variable domain, with remaining parts taken from reference TRBV7-9 and TRBJ1-3, reads DTGVSQNPRHKITKRGQNVTFRCDPISEHNRLYWYRQTLGQGPEFLTYFQNEAQLEKSRLLSDRFSAERPKGSFSTLEIQRTEQGDSAMYLCASSLDLAGAGNTIYFGEGSWLTVV.

The chain uses TRBV15 and TRBJ2-7; 8 bases are a match to TRBD1. This CDR3 spans 15 amino acids. J was trimmed by 3 bases and V by 0 bases; bases with no gene match: 4. Germline values: CDR1 LNHNV, CDR2 YYDKDF (reference sequence). CDR3 sequence: CATSRDGTGSYEQYF. CDR3 nucleotides: TGTGCCACCAGCAGAGATGGGACAGGAAGCTACGAGCAGTACTTC.

The V and J genes are TRBV7-9 and TRBJ2-7; possible D gene TRBD1, 5 bases. V lost 5 bases and J lost 7, with 18 bases in between. CDR1 is SEHNR and CDR2 is FQNEAQ in the germline V gene (reference sequence). The CDR3 contains 14 residues. CDR3 coding DNA: TGTGCCAGCAGCCCCGGCGGTGGGGCCGCGGAGCAGTACTTC. Translating gives CASSPGGGAAEQYF.

Concerning this clone: This sample includes further DNA sequences coding for the same CDR3. The chain carries TRBV28 and TRBJ2-2; D is undetermined. Trimming pared 2 bases from V and 6 bases from J, leaving 1 base between. The CDR3 extends over 11 amino acids. CDR1 is MDHEN, CDR2 SYDVKM, per germline. CDR3 amino acids: CASSLAGELFF. DNA of the CDR3: TGTGCCAGCAGTTTAGCCGGGGAGCTGTTTTTT.

This chain links TRBV19 with TRBJ2-5, with D possibly being TRBD2 (6 bases). This CDR3 is 15 amino acids long. V was clipped by 9 bases and J by 1 base, with 18 bases between them. The V gene's germline CDR1 is LNHDA and CDR2 SQIVND (reference sequence). The CDR3 bases are TGTGCCAGCAGGGACTCGCGGAGGCTCCAAGAGACCCAGTACTTC. Translating it yields CASRDSRRLQETQYF.

The chain joins TRBV5-5 to TRBJ2-1; the D is unclear. V was trimmed by 7 bases and J by 2 bases, leaving 16 bases between them. Germline CDR1 and CDR2: SGHKS and YYEKEE (reference sequence). The CDR3 sequence is 15 residues long. The CDR3 sequence: CASSLGIGTYNEQFF. Written as DNA, the CDR3 is TGTGCCAGCTCCCTCGGCATCGGCACCTACAATGAGCAGTTCTTC.

The chain has TRBV6-5 and TRBJ2-1; D perhaps matches TRBD1 (6 bases). CDR1 and CDR2 (germline): MNHEY, SVGAGI. Trimming stripped 2 bases from V and 7 bases from J, with 9 bases between. The CDR3 has 13 amino acids. The CDR3 bases are TGTGCCAGCAGTTACCCTGACAGGAATGAGCAGTTCTTC. Its translation is CASSYPDRNEQFF.

A few counts support this clone. This rearrangement joins TRBV19 to TRBJ2-2; D gene unclear. The germline V and J ends were trimmed by 6 bases and 0 bases, with 5 bases remaining between them. The CDR3 totals 13 residues. Germline V gene data show CDR1 as LNHDA and CDR2 as SQIVND (reference sequence). As DNA, the CDR3 is TGTGCCAGTAGGGACCCGAACACCGGGGAGCTGTTTTTT. This translates into CASRDPNTGELFF.

The chain recombines TRBV5-1 with TRBJ2-7; maybe TRBD2 (5 bases). V was shortened by 6 bases and J by 5 bases, with 15 bases between the two germline ends. From germline, CDR1 is SGHRS and CDR2 YFSETQ. CDR3 length equals 13 residues. In DNA form, the CDR3 reads TGCGCCAGCAAGGAGGAGGTAGCCCACGAGCAGTACTTC. Translating gives CASKEEVAHEQYF.

The chain uses TRBV27 and TRBJ2-7; a weak D match, TRBD1 (6 bases). CDR1 and CDR2 (germline): MNHEY, SMNVEV (reference sequence). V was trimmed by 4 bases and J by 1 base, leaving 11 bases between them. The CDR3 covers 14 residues. The chain's CDR3 is CASSSQGPSYEQYF. DNA for the CDR3: TGTGCCAGCAGTTCTCAGGGGCCTTCCTACGAGCAGTACTTC.

As to this clone: The same CDR3 arises from other DNA sequences in this sample as well. This chain joins TRBV5-1 and TRBJ1-2, with D perhaps matching TRBD1 (6 bases). Between the trimmed V and J ends, which lost 1 base and 5 bases, there was a span of 12 bases. This CDR3 spans 14 amino acids. The germline gives CDR1 SGHRS, CDR2 YFSETQ. The CDR3 sequence is CASSLTGQGYGYTF. CDR3 sequence (DNA): TGCGCCAGCAGCTTGACAGGGCAAGGGTATGGCTACACCTTC.

The rearrangement uses TRBV15 and TRBJ2-3, with D tentatively TRBD1 (6 bases). This CDR3 spans 15 amino acids. The V gene lost 3 bases and the J gene lost 1 base, with 11 bases spanning the gap. CDR1 is LNHNV, CDR2 YYDKDF, per germline (reference sequence). Here the CDR3 DNA reads TGTGCCACCAGCAGCCGGGACACCGGCACAGATACGCAGTATTTT. It specifies CATSSRDTGTDTQYF.

The J gene is TRBJ2-3, the V gene TRBV18, with 10 bases lining up with TRBD2. The CDR3 contains 19 residues. V lost 2 bases, J lost 2 bases, and 13 bases stayed unmatched. Germline V gene lookup returns CDR1 KGHSH and CDR2 LQKENI. CDR3 DNA sequence: TGTGCCAGCTCACCAAACCTAGCGGGAGCTCCCTTTAACACAGATACGCAGTATTTT. It encodes CASSPNLAGAPFNTDTQYF.

This chain joins TRBV28 and TRBJ1-2; no clear D. Trimming cost V 7 bases and J 8 bases, with 14 bases left between them. The CDR3 sequence is 12 residues long. Germline CDR1 reads MDHEN; CDR2 reads SYDVKM. CDR3 in DNA: TGTGCCAGCACTGAGTCTATTGACGGCTACACCTTC. Translating gives CASTESIDGYTF.

The chain couples TRBV30 to TRBJ2-2, with D perhaps matching TRBD2 (5 bases). Trimming took off 1 base at V and 6 bases at J, with 15 bases between the two ends. The CDR3 covers 15 residues. Germline CDR1 reads GTSNPN; CDR2 reads SVGIG (reference sequence). This CDR3 reads CAWSGGQPIAGELFF. The CDR3 nucleotides read TGTGCCTGGAGTGGAGGGCAGCCGATAGCCGGGGAGCTGTTTTTT.

The chain couples TRBV4-3 to TRBJ2-7; possible D gene TRBD1, 6 bases. This CDR3 has 13 amino acids. V was clipped by 2 bases and J by 6 bases, with 11 bases between them. CDR1 and CDR2 (germline): LGHNA, YSLEER. DNA for the CDR3: TGCGCCAGCAGCCAATACAGGGCTGGCGAGCAGTACTTC. Translated: CASSQYRAGEQYF.

The genes are TRBV7-9 and TRBJ1-2; TRBD1 is a possible D gene (5 bases). The germline V gene encodes CDR1 SEHNR and CDR2 FQNEAQ (reference sequence). V lost 5 bases and J 0 bases, leaving 13 bases between the germline ends. This CDR3 comprises 15 residues. DNA for the CDR3: TGTGCCAGCAGCACAGGACGGATAGCTAACTATGGCTACACCTTC. Amino acid sequence: CASSTGRIANYGYTF.

J is TRBJ2-7 and V is TRBV7-2; the D gene is possibly TRBD2 (6 bases). Germline values: CDR1 SGHTA, CDR2 FQGNSA. This CDR3 has 16 residues. Trimming cost V 1 base and J 3 bases, with 16 bases left between them. In nucleotides, the CDR3 is TGTGCCAGCAGCTTAGAACCATACGGGAGCCTCTACGAGCAGTACTTC. Its translation: CASSLEPYGSLYEQYF.